This T cell receptor beta chain derives from a study of CD8+ T cells in alopecia areata. Study-level results: Mouse data revealed clearer TCR sharing than patient data did, a gap possibly tied to HLA.

T lymphocytes (CD4+ and CD8+) were sorted from PBMCs. Trimming cost V 3 bases and J 0 bases, with 8 bases left between them. Per germline, CDR1 MDHEN and CDR2 SYDVKM. The CDR3 extends over 14 amino acids. After isolation, RNA underwent reverse transcription to generate cDNA as the sequencing template. Generated by immunoSEQ multiplex PCR, the TCRdb table keeps only in-frame clones and is missing some. The table records 150,000 to 200,000 clones, approximately 56% of them present only once. About this clone: The antigen is undetermined.

The clonotype originates from a human donor with alopecia areata. The chain recombines TRBV28 with TRBJ1-1; D possibly corresponds to TRBD1 (5 bases). The specimen comprised CD4+ T cells sorted from blood, sampled at week 0. The CDR3 sequence: CASSLDNMNTEAFF. In nucleotides, the CDR3 is TGTGCCAGCAGTTTGGACAACATGAACACTGAAGCTTTCTTT.